This entry lists 5 T cell receptor beta chains sequenced from one sample in a study of blood T cells in healthy people across ages. The use of a sample-barcoded 5' primer and a J-beta primer mix characterized a second PCR of about 6 to 12 cycles. One entry per CDR3 protein results from TCRdb running MiXCR on the 5' RACE reads. Among hundreds of thousands of distinct CDR3 sequences listed, roughly 25% were seen once. Another study also made use of these data, one on T cells of mothers and their children.

The sequencing input was blood. The receptors derive from a boy aged 5-17 years in good health.

The chain uses TRBV12-3 or TRBV12-4 and TRBJ1-1, with D tentatively TRBD1 (5 bases). CDR3 size: 13 residues. V was trimmed by 7 bases and J by 8 bases, leaving 17 bases between them. The CDR3 DNA sequence: TGTGCCAGCACCGCCGAGGGGCCGCCCGAAGCTTTCTTT. As protein: CASTAEGPPEAFF.

V and J are TRBV7-9 and TRBJ2-5; a possible D gene is TRBD2 (5 bases). The V end lost 7 bases, the J end lost 7 bases, and 10 bases lay between the germline ends. The CDR3 runs to 11 residues. Germline V gives CDR1 SEHNR, CDR2 FQNEAQ (reference sequence). CDR3 bases: TGTGCCAGCACGACCGAGGGGACCCAGTACTTC. It yields the protein CASTTEGTQYF.

Remarks on this clonotype: The junction differs from germline at one of its ends, possibly a read error. V is TRBV10-3 and J is TRBJ2-3; the match to TRBD2 covers 8 bases. Per the germline V gene, CDR1 is ENHRY and CDR2 is SYGVKD. The CDR3 length is 14 residues. The CDR3 DNA reads TGTGCCATCGGACTAGCTTCTGGATACGATACGCAGGATTTT. This gives the protein CAIGLASGYDTQDF.

This clonotype occurred a few times. The gene calls are TRBV5-1 and TRBJ2-5; 7 nucleotides agree with TRBD1. With V trimmed by 4 bases and J by 0 bases, 6 bases remained unmatched. CDR1 is SGHRS, CDR2 YFSETQ, per germline. This CDR3 spans 15 amino acids. The CDR3 loop is CASSASTGDQETQYF. CDR3 bases: TGCGCCAGCAGCGCTTCTACAGGGGACCAAGAGACCCAGTACTTC.

The rearrangement uses TRBV6-5 and TRBJ2-3; 7 bases line up with TRBD1. The trim removed 5 bases at V and 2 bases at J, leaving 4 bases unmatched. The CDR3 runs to 14 residues. Germline V gives CDR1 MNHEY, CDR2 SVGAGI. The CDR3 nucleotides are TGTGCCAGCAGTAGACAGGGAGTCACAGATACGCAGTATTTT. Its protein product is CASSRQGVTDTQYF.